What follows describes a single T cell receptor (beta chain). What it binds is not known. This CDR3 contains 16 residues. The germline CDR1 and CDR2 sequences are LGHNA and YSLEER. V was pared by 4 bases and J by 2 bases, with 16 bases between. The entry originates in a study of cytomegalovirus exposure and HLA in healthy donors. Study outcomes and limitations: As confirmed in vitro, a few CMV-associated chains were specific for CMV antigens. TCR clusters originating in the first cohort tended to co-occur in the roughly 130 validation repertoires, according to a later analysis.

Some clones are missing from TCRdb's copy, which holds only in-frame ones; the method was immunoSEQ multiplex PCR. This table holds over 250,000 clones, about 86% found once. The V gene is TRBV4-3, the J gene TRBJ2-3; the D gene is possibly TRBD2 (6 bases). This TCR was sampled from a woman aged 18-29 years in good health and CMV-seronegative. Sequencing was carried out using PBMCs. Here the CDR3 reads CASSPLTGDHTDTQYF. The CDR3 region has the DNA TGCGCCAGCAGCCCCTTGACGGGGGACCACACAGATACGCAGTATTTT.